One T cell receptor (beta chain) is described in this entry. Enrolled during active infection, Seattle patients were then followed longitudinally. Germline CDR1 is SGHRS and CDR2 is YFSETQ. Trimming took off 0 bases at V and 3 bases at J, with 9 bases between the two ends. The CDR3 has 14 residues. The data stem from a study of blood T cell repertoires in COVID-19. Whole-study context: Sources were T cells, B-cell-depleted T cells, or PBMCs; the material itself was cDNA or gDNA.

Clones were sequenced by immunoSEQ multiplex PCR, and TCRdb holds only the in-frame ones, with some missing. Among 350,000 or so clones listed, roughly 88% were seen once. The V gene is TRBV5-1, the J gene TRBJ2-5; D perhaps matches TRBD1 (6 bases). The sequenced material came from peripheral blood. This sequence was found in a woman in her 30s with COVID-19, enrolled during active disease. In nucleotides, the CDR3 is TGCGCCAGCAGCTTGGAACAGGGAGAAGAGACCCAGTACTTC. Protein sequence: CASSLEQGEETQYF.